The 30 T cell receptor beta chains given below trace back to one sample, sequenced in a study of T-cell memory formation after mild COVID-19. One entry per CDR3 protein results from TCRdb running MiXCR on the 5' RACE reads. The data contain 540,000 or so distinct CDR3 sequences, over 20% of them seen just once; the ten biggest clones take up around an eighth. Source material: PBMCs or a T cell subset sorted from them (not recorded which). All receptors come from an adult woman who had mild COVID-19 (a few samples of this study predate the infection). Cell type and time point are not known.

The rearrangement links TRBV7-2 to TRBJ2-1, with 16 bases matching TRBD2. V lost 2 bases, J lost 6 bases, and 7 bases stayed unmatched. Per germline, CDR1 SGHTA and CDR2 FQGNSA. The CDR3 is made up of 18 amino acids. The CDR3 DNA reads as TGTGCCAGCAGCTTATTCGGGACTAGCGGGAGGGCCCGCAATGAGCAGTTCTTC. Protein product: CASSLFGTSGRARNEQFF.

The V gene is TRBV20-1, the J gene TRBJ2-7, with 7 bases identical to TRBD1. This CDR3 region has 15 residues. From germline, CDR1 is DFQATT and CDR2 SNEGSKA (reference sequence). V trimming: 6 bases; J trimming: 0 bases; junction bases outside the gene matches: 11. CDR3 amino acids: CSAGDLQGSSYEQYF. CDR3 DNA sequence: TGCAGTGCAGGCGATTTACAGGGGTCCTCCTACGAGCAGTACTTC.

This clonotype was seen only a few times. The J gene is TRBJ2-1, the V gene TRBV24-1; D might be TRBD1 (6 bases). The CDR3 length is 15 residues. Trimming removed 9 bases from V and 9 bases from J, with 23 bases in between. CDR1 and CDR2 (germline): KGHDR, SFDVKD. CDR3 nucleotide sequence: TGTGCCACCGGTGGAGGCACAGGGAGCGTAGGTGAGCAGTTCTTC. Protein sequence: CATGGGTGSVGEQFF.

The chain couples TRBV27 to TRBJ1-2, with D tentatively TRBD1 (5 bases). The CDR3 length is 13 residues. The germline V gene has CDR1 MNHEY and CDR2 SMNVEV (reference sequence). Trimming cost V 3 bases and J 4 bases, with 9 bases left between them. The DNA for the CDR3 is TGTGCCAGCAGTTTTCGGGGCGGCTATGGCTACACCTTC. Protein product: CASSFRGGYGYTF.

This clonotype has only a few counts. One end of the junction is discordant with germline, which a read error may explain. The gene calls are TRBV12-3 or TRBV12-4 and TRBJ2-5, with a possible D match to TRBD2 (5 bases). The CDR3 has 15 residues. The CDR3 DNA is TGTGCCAGCAGTCTAGCCGGTCCCCAGCGAGAGACCCAGTACTTC. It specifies CASSLAGPQRETQYF.

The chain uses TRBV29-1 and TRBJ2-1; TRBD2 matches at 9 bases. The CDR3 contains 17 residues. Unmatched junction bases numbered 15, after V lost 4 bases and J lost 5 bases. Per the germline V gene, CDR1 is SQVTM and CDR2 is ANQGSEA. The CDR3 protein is CSVAKKSGGQPNNEQFF. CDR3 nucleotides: TGCAGCGTTGCTAAGAAGAGCGGGGGGCAACCTAACAATGAGCAGTTCTTC.

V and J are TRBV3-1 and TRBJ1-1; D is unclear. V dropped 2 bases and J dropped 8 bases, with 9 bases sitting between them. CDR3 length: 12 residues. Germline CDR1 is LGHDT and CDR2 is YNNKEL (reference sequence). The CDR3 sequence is CASSQPPREAFF. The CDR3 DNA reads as TGTGCCAGCAGCCAACCCCCCAGGGAAGCTTTCTTT.

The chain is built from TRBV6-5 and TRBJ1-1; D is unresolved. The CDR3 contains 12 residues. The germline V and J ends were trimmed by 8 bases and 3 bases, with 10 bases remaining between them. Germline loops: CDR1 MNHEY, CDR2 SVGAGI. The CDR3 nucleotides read TGTGCCAGCGCCGGGAGGTACACTGAAGCTTTCTTT. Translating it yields CASAGRYTEAFF.

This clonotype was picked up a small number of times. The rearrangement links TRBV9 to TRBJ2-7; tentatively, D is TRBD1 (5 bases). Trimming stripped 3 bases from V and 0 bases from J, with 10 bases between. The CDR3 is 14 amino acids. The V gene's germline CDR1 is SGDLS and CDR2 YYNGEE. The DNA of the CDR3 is TGTGCCAGCAGCGCAGGGTACAGCTCCTACGAGCAGTACTTC. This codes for CASSAGYSSYEQYF.

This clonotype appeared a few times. CDR3 region: CSAKVAGALIEQYF. The CDR3 DNA is TGCAGTGCTAAAGTTGCAGGGGCCCTAATCGAGCAGTACTTC. V is TRBV20-1 and J is TRBJ2-7; perhaps TRBD1 as D (6 bases). The V end was cut by 4 bases, the J end by 6 bases, with 19 bases between. Germline assignment: CDR1 DFQATT and CDR2 SNEGSKA (reference sequence). The CDR3 length is 14 residues.

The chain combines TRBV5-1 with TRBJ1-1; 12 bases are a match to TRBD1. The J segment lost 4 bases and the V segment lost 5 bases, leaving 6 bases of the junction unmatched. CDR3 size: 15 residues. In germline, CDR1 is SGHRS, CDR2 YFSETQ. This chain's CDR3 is CASSRGDRGLTEAFF. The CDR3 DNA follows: TGCGCCAGCAGTCGCGGGGACAGGGGGCTCACTGAAGCTTTCTTT.

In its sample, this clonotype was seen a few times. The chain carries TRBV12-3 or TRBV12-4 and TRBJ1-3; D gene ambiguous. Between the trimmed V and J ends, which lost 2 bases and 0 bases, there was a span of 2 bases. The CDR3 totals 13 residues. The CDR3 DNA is TGTGCCAGCAGTTTAAACTCTGGAAACACCATATATTTT. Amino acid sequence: CASSLNSGNTIYF.

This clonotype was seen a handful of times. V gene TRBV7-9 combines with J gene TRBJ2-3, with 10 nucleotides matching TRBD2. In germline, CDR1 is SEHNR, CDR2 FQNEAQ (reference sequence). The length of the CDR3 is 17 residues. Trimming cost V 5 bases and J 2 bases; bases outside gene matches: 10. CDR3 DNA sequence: TGTGCCAGCAGCCCAGTAGCGGGGGGACGGCACACAGATACGCAGTATTTT. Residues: CASSPVAGGRHTDTQYF.

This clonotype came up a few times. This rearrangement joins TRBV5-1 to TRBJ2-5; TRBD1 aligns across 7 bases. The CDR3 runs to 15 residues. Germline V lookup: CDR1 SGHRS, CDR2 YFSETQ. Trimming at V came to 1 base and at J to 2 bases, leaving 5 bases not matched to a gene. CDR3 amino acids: CASSLLPDRQETQYF. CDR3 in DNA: TGCGCCAGCAGCTTGTTACCGGACAGGCAAGAGACCCAGTACTTC.

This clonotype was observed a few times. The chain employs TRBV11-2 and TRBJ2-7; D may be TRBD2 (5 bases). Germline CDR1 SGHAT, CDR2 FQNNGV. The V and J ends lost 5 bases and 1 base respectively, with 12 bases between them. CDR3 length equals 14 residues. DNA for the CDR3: TGTGCCAGCAGCCGGCGGTCGGGATCCTACGAGCAGTACTTC. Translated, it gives CASSRRSGSYEQYF.

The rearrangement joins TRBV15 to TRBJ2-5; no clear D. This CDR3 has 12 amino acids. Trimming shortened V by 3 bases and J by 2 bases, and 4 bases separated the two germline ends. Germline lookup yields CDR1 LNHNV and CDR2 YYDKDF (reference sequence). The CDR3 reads CATSRLQETQYF. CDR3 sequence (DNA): TGTGCCACCAGCAGGTTACAAGAGACCCAGTACTTC.

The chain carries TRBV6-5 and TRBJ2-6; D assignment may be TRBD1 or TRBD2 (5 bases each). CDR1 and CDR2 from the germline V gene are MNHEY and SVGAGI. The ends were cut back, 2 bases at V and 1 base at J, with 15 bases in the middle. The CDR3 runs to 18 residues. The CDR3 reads CASSYGTQVMSGANVLTF. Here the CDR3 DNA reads TGTGCCAGCAGTTACGGGACCCAGGTCATGTCTGGGGCCAACGTCCTGACTTTC.

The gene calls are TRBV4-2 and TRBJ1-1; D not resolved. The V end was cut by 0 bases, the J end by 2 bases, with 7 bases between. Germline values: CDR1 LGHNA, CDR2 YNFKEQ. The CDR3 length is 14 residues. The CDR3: CASSQDYSNTEAFF. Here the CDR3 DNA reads TGTGCCAGCAGCCAAGATTACAGTAACACTGAAGCTTTCTTT.

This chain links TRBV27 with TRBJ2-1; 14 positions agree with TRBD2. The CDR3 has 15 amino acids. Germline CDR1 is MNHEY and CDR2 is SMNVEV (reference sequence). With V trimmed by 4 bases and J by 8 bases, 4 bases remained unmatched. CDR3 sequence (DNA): TGTGCCAGCAGTTCGGGACTAGCGGGAGCCGATGAGCAGTTCTTC. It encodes CASSSGLAGADEQFF.

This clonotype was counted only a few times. The CDR3 sequence: CASSHQRTGDYEQYF. CDR3 DNA: TGTGCCAGCAGCCACCAAAGGACAGGGGACTACGAGCAGTACTTC. The V and J genes are TRBV3-1 and TRBJ2-7, with TRBD1 matching 9 bases. The V gene end was trimmed by 3 bases and the J gene end by 3 bases; junction bases not matched to a gene: 6. The CDR3 length is 15 residues. Germline V CDR1 and CDR2: LGHDT, YNNKEL (reference sequence).

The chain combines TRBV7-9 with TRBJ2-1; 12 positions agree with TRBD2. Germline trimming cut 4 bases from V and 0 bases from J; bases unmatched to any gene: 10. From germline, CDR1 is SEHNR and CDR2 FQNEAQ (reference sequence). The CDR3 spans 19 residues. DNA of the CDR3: TGTGCCAGCAGCTCCACCGGGACTAGCGGGTCCAGCTCCTACAATGAGCAGTTCTTC. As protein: CASSSTGTSGSSSYNEQFF.

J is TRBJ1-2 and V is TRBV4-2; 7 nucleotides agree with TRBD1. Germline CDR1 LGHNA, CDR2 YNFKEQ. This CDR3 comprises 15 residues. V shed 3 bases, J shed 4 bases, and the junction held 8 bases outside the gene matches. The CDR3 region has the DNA TGTGCCAGCAGCCAGACTCCGGGACAGACCTATGGCTACACCTTC. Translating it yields CASSQTPGQTYGYTF.

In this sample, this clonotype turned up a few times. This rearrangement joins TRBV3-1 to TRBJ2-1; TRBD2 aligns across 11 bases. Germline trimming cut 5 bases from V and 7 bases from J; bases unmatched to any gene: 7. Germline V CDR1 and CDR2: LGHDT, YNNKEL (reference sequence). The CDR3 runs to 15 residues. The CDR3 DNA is TGTGCCAGCAGCTTAACTAGCGGGGGAGTAAATGAGCAGTTCTTC. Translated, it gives CASSLTSGGVNEQFF.

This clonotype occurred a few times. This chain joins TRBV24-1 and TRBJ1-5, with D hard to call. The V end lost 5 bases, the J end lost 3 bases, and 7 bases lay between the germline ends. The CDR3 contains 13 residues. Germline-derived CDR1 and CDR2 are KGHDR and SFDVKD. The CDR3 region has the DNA TGTGCCACCAGTGTCGGGGTCAATCAGCCCCAGCATTTT. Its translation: CATSVGVNQPQHF.

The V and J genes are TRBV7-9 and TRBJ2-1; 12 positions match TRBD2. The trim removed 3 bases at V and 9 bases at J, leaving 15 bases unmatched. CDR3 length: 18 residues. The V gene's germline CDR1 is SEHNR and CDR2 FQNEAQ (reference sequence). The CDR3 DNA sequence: TGTGCCAGCAGCTTTGACCACCTAGCGGGAGGGCGAGAAGCTGAGCAGTTCTTC. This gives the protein CASSFDHLAGGREAEQFF.

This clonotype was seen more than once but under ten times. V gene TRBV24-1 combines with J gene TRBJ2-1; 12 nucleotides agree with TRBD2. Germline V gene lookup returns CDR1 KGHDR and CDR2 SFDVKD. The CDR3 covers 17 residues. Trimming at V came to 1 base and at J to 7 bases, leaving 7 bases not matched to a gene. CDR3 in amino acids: CATSDLASGRAENEQFF. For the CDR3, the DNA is TGTGCCACCAGTGATTTAGCTAGCGGGAGGGCCGAGAATGAGCAGTTCTTC.

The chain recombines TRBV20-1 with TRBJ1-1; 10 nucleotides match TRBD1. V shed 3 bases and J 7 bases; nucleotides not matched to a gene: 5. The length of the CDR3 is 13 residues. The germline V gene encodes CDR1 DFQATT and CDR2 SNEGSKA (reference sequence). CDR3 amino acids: CSASRTGGLEAFF. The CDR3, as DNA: TGCAGTGCTAGTAGGACAGGGGGGCTTGAAGCTTTCTTT.

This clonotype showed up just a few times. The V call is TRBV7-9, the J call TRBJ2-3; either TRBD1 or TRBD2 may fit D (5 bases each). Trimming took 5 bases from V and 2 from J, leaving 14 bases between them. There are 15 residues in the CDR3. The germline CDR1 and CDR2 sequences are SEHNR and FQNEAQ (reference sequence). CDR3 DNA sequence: TGTGCCAGCAGCCATTGGCTGGGGGACACAGATACGCAGTATTTT. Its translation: CASSHWLGDTDTQYF.

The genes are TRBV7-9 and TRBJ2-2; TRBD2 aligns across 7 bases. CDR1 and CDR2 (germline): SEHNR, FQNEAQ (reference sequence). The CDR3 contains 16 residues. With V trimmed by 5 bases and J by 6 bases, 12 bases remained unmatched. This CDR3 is CASSDSGRGFAGELFF. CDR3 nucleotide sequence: TGTGCCAGCAGCGATAGCGGGCGAGGATTCGCCGGGGAGCTGTTTTTT.

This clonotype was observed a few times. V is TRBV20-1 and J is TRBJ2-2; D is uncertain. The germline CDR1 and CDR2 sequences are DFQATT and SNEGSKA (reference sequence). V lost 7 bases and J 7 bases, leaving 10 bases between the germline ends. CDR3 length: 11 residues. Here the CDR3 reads CSVSKGGELFF. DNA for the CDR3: TGCAGTGTCAGTAAGGGCGGGGAGCTGTTTTTT.